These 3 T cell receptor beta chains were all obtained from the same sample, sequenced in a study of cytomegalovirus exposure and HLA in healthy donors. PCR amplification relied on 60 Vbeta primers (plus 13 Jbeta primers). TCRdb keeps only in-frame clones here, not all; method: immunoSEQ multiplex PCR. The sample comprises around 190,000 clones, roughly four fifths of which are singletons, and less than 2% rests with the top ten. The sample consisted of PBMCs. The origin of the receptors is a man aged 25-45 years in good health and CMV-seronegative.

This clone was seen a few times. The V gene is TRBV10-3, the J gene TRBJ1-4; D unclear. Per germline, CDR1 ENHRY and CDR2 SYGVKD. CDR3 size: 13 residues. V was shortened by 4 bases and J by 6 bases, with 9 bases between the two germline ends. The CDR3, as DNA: TGTGCCATCAGTGCCGGGATGGATGAAAAACTGTTTTTT. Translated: CAISAGMDEKLFF.

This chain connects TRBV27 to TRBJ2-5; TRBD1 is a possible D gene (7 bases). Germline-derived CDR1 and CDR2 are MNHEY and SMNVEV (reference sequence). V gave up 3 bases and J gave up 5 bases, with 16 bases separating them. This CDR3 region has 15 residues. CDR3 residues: CASSLWQGGRETQYF. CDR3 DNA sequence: TGTGCCAGCAGTTTGTGGCAGGGGGGAAGGGAGACCCAGTACTTC.

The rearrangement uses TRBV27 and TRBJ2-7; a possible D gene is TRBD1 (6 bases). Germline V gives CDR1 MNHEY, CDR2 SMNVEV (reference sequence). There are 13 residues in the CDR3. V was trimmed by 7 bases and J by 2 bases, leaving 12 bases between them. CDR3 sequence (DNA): TGTGCCAGCAAAACAGGGACCACCTACGAGCAGTACTTC. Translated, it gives CASKTGTTYEQYF.